One sample yielded the 13 T cell receptor beta chains listed below, sequenced in a study of blood T cell repertoires in COVID-19. Libraries were prepared by immunoSEQ multiplex PCR; TCRdb keeps only in-frame clonotypes and omits some of them. The sample records around 200,000 clones, approximately 82% being singletons. Material for sequencing was peripheral blood. The receptors originated from a middle-aged man with active or convalescent COVID-19.

This clone showed up just a few times. The J gene is TRBJ1-2, the V gene TRBV5-4; TRBD1 matches at 7 bases. Germline CDR1 SGHNT, CDR2 YYREEE (reference sequence). The CDR3 has 16 amino acids. Trimming removed 4 bases from V and 0 bases from J; junction bases left unmatched: 9. In DNA form, the CDR3 reads TGTGCCAGCAGCCAGGACCCCAGGGGGGCTAACTATGGCTACACCTTC. Translating it yields CASSQDPRGANYGYTF.

The rearrangement joins TRBV6-5 to TRBJ2-7; 8 nucleotides match TRBD1. This CDR3 spans 13 amino acids. Germline lookup yields CDR1 MNHEY and CDR2 SVGAGI. Losses at the gene ends were 5 bases for V and 3 bases for J; bases not matched to a gene: 3. CDR3: CASSPGQDYEQYF. As DNA, the CDR3 is TGTGCCAGCAGTCCGGGACAGGACTACGAGCAGTACTTC.

The chain carries TRBV27 and TRBJ1-1; weak D call: TRBD1 (6 bases). Germline V gives CDR1 MNHEY, CDR2 SMNVEV (reference sequence). V shed 6 bases and J shed 0 bases, with 11 bases lying between them. The CDR3 is 14 amino acids. CDR3 region: CASRPGQLNTEAFF. As DNA, the CDR3 is TGTGCCAGCAGGCCCGGACAGTTGAACACTGAAGCTTTCTTT.

V gene TRBV10-1 combines with J gene TRBJ1-2; 8 nucleotides match TRBD1. Germline V gene sequence: CDR1 WNHNN, CDR2 SYGVQD (reference sequence). The CDR3 totals 13 residues. J lost 7 bases, V lost 6 bases, and 7 bases had no gene match. As DNA, the CDR3 is TGCGCCAGCAGCAGCGACAGGGGAGGTGGCTACACCTTC. Amino acids: CASSSDRGGGYTF.

The gene calls are TRBV30 and TRBJ1-2; the D gene is possibly TRBD1 (6 bases). Germline-derived CDR1 and CDR2 are GTSNPN and SVGIG (reference sequence). The CDR3 is made up of 14 amino acids. Trimming removed 0 bases at V and 8 bases at J, with 16 bases between. The CDR3 is CAWSVQGKYSGYTF. Here the CDR3 DNA reads TGTGCCTGGAGTGTACAGGGAAAGTATAGCGGCTACACCTTC.

The chain couples TRBV3-1 (or the pseudogene TRBV3-2) to TRBJ1-2; possibly TRBD1 for D (5 bases). The germline gives CDR1 LGHDT, CDR2 YNNKEL (reference sequence). Trimming took off 0 bases at V and 7 bases at J, with 9 bases between the two ends. This CDR3 is built from 13 residues. CDR3 bases: TGTGCCAGCAGCCAAGACAGGGTTGGTGGCTACACCTTC. The encoded protein is CASSQDRVGGYTF.

As concerns this clone: At the DNA level, this CDR3 is encoded by other sequences in the same sample as well. This chain links TRBV5-1 with TRBJ1-1, with 9 bases identical to TRBD1. V lost 5 bases, J lost 3 bases, and 5 bases stayed unmatched. The germline gives CDR1 SGHRS, CDR2 YFSETQ. This CDR3 is 14 amino acids long. Here the CDR3 reads CASSSGQGYTEAFF. CDR3 DNA sequence: TGCGCCAGCAGTTCAGGACAGGGGTACACTGAAGCTTTCTTT. Together with reference TRBV5-1 and TRBJ1-1, the CDR3 gives the full variable domain: KAGVTQTPRYLIKTRGQQVTLSCSPISGHRSVSWYQQTPGQGLQFLFEYFSETQRNKGNFPGRFSGRQFSNSRSEMNVSTLELGDSALYLCASSSGQGYTEAFFGQGTRLTVV.

The V call is TRBV14, the J call TRBJ2-3; 9 bases agree with TRBD2. With 1 base clipped from V and 7 bases from J, the junction kept 6 bases outside the gene matches. Germline V lookup: CDR1 SGHDN, CDR2 FVKESK. The CDR3 spans 15 residues. CDR3 sequence (DNA): TGTGCCAGCAGCCAAGCTGCTAGCGGGGTATATACGCAGTATTTT. As protein: CASSQAASGVYTQYF. Combining the CDR3 with reference TRBV14 and TRBJ2-3 gives the whole variable domain EAGVTQFPSHSVIEKGQTVTLRCDPISGHDNLYWYRRVMGKEIKFLLHFVKESKQDESGMPNNRFLAERTGGTYSTLKVQPAELEDSGVYFCASSQAASGVYTQYFGPGTRLTVL.

This clone was found a few times. The chain is built from TRBV7-2 and TRBJ2-2; the D gene is possibly TRBD1 (5 bases). The CDR3 has 13 residues. Germline V CDR1 and CDR2: SGHTA, FQGNSA. Trimming took 5 bases from V and 7 from J, leaving 11 bases between them. Here the CDR3 DNA reads TGTGCCAGCAGCGCCTGGGGCAGCGGGGAGCTGTTTTTT. Translation: CASSAWGSGELFF.

The chain carries TRBV19 and TRBJ2-5; 8 nucleotides agree with TRBD1. This CDR3 region has 15 residues. After removal of 5 bases from V and 5 bases from J, the junction contained 10 bases not matched to a gene. CDR1 is LNHDA, CDR2 SQIVND, per germline (reference sequence). CDR3 loop: CASSVFRGLSETQYF. The CDR3, as DNA: TGTGCCAGTAGTGTTTTCAGGGGGCTGTCGGAGACCCAGTACTTC.

The V gene is TRBV7-2, the J gene TRBJ1-2; 9 bases fit TRBD1. V lost 3 bases and J lost 6; bases outside the gene matches: 2. The CDR3 consists of 13 residues. Germline V gives CDR1 SGHTA, CDR2 FQGNSA. CDR3 loop: CASSFRTGDGYTF. The DNA of the CDR3 is TGTGCCAGCAGCTTTAGGACAGGGGATGGCTACACCTTC.

The CDR3 DNA is TGTGCCAGCAGCTTACGGGGTTGGGTCTATGGCTACACCTTC. This encodes CASSLRGWVYGYTF. The chain links TRBV13 to TRBJ1-2; no clear D gene. The CDR3 loop spans 14 amino acids. CDR1 is PRHDT, CDR2 FYEKMQ, per germline (reference sequence). The ends were cut back, 2 bases at V and 4 bases at J, with 11 bases in the middle.

V usage is TRBV2 and J usage is TRBJ2-6; 8 bases fit TRBD1. The CDR3 runs to 15 residues. Germline-derived CDR1 and CDR2 are SNHLY and FYNNEI. Losses at the gene ends were 7 bases for V and 2 bases for J; bases not matched to a gene: 4. This CDR3 is CASTDRGTGANVLTF. In nucleotides, the CDR3 is TGTGCCAGCACTGACAGGGGTACTGGGGCCAACGTCCTGACTTTC.